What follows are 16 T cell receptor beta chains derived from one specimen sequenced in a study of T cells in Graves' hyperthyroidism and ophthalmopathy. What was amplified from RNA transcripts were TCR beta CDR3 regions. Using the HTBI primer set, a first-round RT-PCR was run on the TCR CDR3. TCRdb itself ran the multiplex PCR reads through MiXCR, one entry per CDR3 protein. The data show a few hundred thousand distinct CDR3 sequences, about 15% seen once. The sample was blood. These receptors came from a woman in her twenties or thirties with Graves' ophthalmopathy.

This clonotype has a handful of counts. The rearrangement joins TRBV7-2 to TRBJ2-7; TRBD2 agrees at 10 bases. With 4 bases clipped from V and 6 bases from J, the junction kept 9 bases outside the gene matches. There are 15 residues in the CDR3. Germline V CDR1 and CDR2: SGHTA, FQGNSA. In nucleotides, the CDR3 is TGTGCCAGCAGCTATGCTAGCGGGAGAGGGTCCGAGCAGTACTTC. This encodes CASSYASGRGSEQYF.

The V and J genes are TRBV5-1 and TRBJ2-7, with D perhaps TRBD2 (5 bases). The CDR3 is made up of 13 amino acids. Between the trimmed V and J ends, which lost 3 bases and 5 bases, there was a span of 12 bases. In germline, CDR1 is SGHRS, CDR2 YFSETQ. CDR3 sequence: CASSSSPGNEQYF. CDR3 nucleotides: TGCGCCAGCAGCTCTAGCCCGGGGAACGAGCAGTACTTC. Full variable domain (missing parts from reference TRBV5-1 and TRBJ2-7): KAGVTQTPRYLIKTRGQQVTLSCSPISGHRSVSWYQQTPGQGLQFLFEYFSETQRNKGNFPGRFSGRQFSNSRSEMNVSTLELGDSALYLCASSSSPGNEQYFGPGTRLTVT.

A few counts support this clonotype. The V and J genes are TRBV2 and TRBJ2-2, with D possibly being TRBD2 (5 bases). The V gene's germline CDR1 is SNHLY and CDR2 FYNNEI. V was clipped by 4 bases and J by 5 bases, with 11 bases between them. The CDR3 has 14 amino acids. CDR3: CASSGEGWTGELFF. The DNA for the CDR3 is TGTGCCAGCAGTGGCGAGGGTTGGACCGGGGAGCTGTTTTTT.

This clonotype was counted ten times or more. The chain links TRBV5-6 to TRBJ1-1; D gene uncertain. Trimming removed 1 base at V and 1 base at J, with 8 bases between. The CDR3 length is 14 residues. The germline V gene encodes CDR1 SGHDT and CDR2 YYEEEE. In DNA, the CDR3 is TGTGCCAGCAGCTTGACAGTCGCGAACACTGAAGCTTTCTTT. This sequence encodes CASSLTVANTEAFF.

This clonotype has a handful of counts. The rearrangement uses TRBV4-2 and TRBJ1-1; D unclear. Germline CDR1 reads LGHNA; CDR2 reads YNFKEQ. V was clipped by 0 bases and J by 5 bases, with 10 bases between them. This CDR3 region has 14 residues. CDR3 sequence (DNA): TGTGCCAGCAGCCAAGAACCAGGTGTTACTGAAGCTTTCTTT. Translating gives CASSQEPGVTEAFF.

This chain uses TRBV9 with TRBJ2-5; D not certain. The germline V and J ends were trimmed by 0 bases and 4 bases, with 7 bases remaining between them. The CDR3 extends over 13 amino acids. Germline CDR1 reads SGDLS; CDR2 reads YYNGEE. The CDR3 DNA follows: TGTGCCAGCAGCGTAGGCAGTAGAGAGACCCAGTACTTC. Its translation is CASSVGSRETQYF.

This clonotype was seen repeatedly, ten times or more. The CDR3 DNA is TGTGCCAGCTCACCCCACCCGACTAACTATGGCTACACCTTC. Translating gives CASSPHPTNYGYTF. V gene TRBV18 combines with J gene TRBJ1-2; unclear D gene. The V end was cut by 3 bases, the J end by 0 bases, with 8 bases between. CDR1 is KGHSH, CDR2 LQKENI, per germline. The CDR3 has 14 amino acids. The full variable domain, in which reference TRBV18 and TRBJ1-2 provide the parts outside the CDR3, is NAGVMQNPRHLVRRRGQEARLRCSPMKGHSHVYWYRQLPEEGLKFMVYLQKENIIDESGMPKERFSAEFPKEGPSILRIQQVVRGDSAAYFCASSPHPTNYGYTFGSGTRLTVV.

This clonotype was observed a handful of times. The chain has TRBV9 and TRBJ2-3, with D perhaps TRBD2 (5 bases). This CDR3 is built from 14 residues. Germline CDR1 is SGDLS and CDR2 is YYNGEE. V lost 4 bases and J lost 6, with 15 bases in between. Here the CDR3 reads CASSLLASLDTQYF. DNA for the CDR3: TGTGCCAGCAGCTTACTGGCTAGCTTGGATACGCAGTATTTT. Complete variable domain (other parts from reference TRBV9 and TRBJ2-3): DSGVTQTPKHLITATGQRVTLRCSPRSGDLSVYWYQQSLDQGLQFLIQYYNGEERAKGNILERFSAQQFPDLHSELNLSSLELGDSALYFCASSLLASLDTQYFGPGTRLTVL.

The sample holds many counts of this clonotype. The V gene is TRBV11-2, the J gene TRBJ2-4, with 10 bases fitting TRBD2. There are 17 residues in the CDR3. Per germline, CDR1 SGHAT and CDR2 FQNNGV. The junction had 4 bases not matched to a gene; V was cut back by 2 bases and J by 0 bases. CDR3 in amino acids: CASSLRLAGLAKNIQYF. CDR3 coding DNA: TGTGCCAGCAGCTTAAGACTAGCGGGTCTAGCCAAAAACATTCAGTACTTC.

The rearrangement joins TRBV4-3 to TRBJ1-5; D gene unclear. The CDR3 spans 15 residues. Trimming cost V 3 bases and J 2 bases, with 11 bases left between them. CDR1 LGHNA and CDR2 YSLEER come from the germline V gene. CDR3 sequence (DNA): TGCGCCAGCAGCCATCAACCCGGGGGCAATCAGCCCCAGCATTTT. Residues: CASSHQPGGNQPQHF.

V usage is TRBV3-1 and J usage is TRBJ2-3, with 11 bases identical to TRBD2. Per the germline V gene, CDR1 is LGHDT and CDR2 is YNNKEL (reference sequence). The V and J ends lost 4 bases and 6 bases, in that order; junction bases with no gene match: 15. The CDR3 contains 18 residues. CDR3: CASSLWTSGLQGMDTQYF. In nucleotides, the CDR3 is TGTGCCAGCAGCCTATGGACTAGCGGGCTTCAAGGGATGGATACGCAGTATTTT.

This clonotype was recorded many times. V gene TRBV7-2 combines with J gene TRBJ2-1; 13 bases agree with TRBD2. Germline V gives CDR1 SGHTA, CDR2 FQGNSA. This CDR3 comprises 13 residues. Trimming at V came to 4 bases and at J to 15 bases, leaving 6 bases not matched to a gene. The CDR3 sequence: CASSSGLAGASFF. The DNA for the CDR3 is TGTGCCAGCAGCTCAGGACTAGCGGGAGCATCGTTCTTC.

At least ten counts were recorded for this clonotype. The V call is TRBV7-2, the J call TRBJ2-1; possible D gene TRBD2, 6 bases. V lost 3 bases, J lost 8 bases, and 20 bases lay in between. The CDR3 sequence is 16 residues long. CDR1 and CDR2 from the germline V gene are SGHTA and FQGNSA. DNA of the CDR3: TGTGCCAGCAGCTTGGAGGGGATAGAAGGGTCTGATGAGCAGTTCTTC. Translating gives CASSLEGIEGSDEQFF.

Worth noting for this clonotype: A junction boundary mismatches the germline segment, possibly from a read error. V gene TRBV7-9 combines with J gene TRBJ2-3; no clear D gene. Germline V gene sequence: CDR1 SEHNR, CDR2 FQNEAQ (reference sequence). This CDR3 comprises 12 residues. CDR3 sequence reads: CASSTVRNTQYF. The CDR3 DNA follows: TGCGCCAGCAGCACAGTGCGAAATACGCAGTATTTT.

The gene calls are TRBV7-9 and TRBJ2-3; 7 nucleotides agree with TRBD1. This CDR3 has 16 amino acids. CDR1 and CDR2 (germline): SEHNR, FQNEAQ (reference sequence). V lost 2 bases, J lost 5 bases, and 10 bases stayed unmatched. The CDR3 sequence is CASSLFTSYRGDTQYF. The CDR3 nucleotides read TGTGCCAGCAGCTTATTCACCTCCTACAGGGGAGATACGCAGTATTTT.

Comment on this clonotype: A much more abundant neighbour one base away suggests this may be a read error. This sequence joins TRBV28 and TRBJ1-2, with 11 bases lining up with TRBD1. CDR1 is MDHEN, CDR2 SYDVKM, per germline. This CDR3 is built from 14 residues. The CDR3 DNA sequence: TGTGCCAGCAGTTGGGGACAGGGGGACTATGGCTACGCCTTC. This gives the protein CASSWGQGDYGYAF.